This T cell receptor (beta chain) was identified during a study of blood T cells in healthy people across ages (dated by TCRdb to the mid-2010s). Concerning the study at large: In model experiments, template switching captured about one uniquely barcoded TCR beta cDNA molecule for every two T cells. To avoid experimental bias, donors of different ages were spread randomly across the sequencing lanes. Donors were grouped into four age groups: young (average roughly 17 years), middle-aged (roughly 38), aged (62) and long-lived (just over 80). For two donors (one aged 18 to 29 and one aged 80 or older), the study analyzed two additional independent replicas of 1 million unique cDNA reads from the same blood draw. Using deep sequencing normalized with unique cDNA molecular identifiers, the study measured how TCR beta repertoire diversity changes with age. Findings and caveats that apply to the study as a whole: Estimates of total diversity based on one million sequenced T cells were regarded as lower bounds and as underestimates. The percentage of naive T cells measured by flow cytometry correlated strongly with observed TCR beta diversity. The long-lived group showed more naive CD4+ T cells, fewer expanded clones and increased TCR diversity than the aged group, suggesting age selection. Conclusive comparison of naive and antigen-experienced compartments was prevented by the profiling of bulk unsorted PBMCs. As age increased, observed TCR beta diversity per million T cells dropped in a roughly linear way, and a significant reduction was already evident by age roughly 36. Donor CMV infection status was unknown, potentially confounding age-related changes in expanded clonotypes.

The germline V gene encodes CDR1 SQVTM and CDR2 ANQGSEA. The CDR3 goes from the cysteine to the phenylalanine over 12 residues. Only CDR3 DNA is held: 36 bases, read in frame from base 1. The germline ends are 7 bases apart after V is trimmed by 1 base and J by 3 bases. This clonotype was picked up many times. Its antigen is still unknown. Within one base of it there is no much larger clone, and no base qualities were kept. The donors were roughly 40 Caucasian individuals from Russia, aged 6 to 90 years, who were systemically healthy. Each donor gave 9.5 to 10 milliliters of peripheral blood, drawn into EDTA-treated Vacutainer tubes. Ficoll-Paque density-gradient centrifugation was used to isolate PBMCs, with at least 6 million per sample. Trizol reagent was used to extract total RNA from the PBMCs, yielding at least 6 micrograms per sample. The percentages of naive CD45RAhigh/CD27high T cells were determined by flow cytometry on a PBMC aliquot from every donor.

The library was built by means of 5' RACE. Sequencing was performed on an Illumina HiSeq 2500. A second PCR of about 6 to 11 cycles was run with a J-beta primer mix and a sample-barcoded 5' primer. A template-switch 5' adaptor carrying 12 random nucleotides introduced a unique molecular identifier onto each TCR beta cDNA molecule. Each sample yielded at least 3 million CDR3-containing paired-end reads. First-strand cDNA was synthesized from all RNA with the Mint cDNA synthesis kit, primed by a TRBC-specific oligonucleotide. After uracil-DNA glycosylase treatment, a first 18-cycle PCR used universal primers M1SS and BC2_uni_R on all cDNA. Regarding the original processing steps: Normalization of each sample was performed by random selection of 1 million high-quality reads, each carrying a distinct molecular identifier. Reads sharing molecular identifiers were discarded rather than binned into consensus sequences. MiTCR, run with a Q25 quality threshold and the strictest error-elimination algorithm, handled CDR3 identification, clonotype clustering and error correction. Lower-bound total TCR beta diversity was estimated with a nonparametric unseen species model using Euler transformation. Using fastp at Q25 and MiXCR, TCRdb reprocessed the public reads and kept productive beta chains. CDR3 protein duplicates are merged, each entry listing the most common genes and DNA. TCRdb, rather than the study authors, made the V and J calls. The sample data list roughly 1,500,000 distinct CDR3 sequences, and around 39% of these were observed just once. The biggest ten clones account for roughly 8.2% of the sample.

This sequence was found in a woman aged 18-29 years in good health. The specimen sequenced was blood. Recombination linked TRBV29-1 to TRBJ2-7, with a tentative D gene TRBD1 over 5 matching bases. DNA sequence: TGCAGCGTTGAAGGGGGCGGCTACGAGCAGTACTTC. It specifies CSVEGGGYEQYF.